This TCR beta chain was recovered during a study of response to subunit inactivated influenza vaccine. Study-level points and caveats: Authors proposed each seasonal influenza vaccination draws in few new T cells.

In this sample, this clonotype turned up many times. Its antigen remains unknown. In TCRdb, the RT-PCR reads were re-called with MiXCR into one record per CDR3 protein. The table has roughly 160,000 distinct CDR3 sequences, approximately 12% seen once; the top ten hold roughly a third. With 6 bases removed from V and 9 bases from J, the gap between germline ends came to 12 bases. CDR1 is SQVTM, CDR2 ANQGSEA, per germline. The CDR3 is 11 residues long. The V call is TRBV29-1, the J call TRBJ2-1, with D maybe TRBD1 (5 bases). The sample consisted of CD8+ T cells sorted from PBMCs, taken about 24 months after vaccination. The receptor was isolated from a man aged 50 to 75 who received an inactivated influenza vaccine. Here the CDR3 DNA reads TGCAGCGTGGGGCGGACGATTGAGCAGTTCTTC. Amino acids: CSVGRTIEQFF.